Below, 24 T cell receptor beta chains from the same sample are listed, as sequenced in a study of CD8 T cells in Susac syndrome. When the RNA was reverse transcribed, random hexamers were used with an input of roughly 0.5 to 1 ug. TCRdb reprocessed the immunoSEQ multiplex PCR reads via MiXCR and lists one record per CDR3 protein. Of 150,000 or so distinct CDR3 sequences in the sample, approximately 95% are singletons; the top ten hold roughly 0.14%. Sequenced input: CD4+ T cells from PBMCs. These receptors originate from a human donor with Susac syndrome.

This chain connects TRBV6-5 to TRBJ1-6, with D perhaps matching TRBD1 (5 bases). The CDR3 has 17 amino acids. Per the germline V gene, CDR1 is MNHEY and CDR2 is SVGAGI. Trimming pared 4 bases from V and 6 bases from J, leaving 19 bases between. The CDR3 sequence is CASSLGLWDGGNSPLHF. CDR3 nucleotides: TGTGCCAGCAGTTTGGGGCTATGGGACGGTGGTAATTCACCCCTCCACTTT.

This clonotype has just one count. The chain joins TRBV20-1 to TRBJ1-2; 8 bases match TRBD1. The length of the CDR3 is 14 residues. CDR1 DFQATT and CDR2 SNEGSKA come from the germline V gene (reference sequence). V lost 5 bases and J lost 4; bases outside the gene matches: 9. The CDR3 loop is CSAPKQGGSYGYTF. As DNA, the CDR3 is TGCAGTGCTCCTAAACAGGGGGGTAGCTATGGCTACACCTTC.

The CDR3 here is CASSDDRGGTTDTQYF. The CDR3 bases are TGTGCCAGCAGTGACGACAGGGGTGGGACAACAGATACGCAGTATTTT. The rearrangement uses TRBV2 and TRBJ2-3; 8 bases fit TRBD1. Per the germline V gene, CDR1 is SNHLY and CDR2 is FYNNEI. The CDR3 contains 16 residues. Germline trimming cut 3 bases from V and 3 bases from J; bases unmatched to any gene: 8.

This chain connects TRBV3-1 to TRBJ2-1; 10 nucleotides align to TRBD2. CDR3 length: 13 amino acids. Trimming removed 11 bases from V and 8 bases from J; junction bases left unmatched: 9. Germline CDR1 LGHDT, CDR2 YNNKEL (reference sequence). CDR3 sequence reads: CAAGTSGNDEQFF. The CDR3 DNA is TGTGCCGCAGGAACTAGCGGGAATGATGAGCAGTTCTTC.

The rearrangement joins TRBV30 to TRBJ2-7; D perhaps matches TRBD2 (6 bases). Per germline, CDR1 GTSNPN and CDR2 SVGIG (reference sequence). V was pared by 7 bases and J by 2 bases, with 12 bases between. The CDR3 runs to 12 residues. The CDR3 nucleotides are TGTGCCTCAGATAGCGGAGCCTACGAGCAGTACTTC. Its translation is CASDSGAYEQYF.

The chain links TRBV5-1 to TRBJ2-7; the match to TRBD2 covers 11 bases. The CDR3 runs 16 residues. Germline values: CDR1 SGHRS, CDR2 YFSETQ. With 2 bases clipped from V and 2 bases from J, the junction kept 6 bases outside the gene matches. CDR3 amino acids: CASSLITTSGTYEQYF. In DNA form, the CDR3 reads TGCGCCAGCAGCTTAATCACGACTAGCGGGACCTACGAGCAGTACTTC.

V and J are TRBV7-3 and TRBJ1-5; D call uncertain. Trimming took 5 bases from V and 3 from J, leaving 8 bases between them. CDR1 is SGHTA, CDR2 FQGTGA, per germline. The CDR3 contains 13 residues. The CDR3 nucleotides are TGTGCCAGCAGCCCCTTGAACAATCAGCCCCAGCATTTT. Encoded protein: CASSPLNNQPQHF.

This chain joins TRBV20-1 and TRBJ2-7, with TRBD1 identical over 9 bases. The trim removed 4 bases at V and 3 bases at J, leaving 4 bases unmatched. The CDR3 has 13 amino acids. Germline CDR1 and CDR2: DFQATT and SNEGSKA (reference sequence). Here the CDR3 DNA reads TGCAGTGCTACCGGGACAGGGATCTACGAGCAGTACTTC. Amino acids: CSATGTGIYEQYF.

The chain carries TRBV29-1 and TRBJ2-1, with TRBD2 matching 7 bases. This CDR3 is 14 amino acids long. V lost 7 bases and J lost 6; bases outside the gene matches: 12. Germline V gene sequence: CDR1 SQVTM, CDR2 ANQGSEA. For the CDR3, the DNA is TGCAGCGCCAGGGTGCTGGGGGGGATCAATGAGCAGTTCTTC. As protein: CSARVLGGINEQFF.

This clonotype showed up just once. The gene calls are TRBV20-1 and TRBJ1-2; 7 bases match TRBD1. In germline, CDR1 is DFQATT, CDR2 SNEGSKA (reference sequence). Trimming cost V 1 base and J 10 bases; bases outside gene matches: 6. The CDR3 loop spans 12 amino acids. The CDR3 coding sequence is TGCAGTGCTAGAGGTGACAGGGCGGACTACACCTTC. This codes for CSARGDRADYTF.

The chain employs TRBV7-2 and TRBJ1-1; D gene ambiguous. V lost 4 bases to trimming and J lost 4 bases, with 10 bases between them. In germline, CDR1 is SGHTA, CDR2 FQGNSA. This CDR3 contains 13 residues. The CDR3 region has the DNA TGTGCCAGCAGCTCGACACCAATCACTGAAGCTTTCTTT. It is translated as CASSSTPITEAFF.

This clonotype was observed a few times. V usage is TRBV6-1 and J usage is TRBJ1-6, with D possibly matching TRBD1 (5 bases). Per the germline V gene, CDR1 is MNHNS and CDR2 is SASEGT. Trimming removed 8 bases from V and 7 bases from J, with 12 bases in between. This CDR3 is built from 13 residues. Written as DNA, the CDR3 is TGTGCCAGCCAGACAGCCCGAAATTCACCCCTCCACTTT. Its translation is CASQTARNSPLHF.

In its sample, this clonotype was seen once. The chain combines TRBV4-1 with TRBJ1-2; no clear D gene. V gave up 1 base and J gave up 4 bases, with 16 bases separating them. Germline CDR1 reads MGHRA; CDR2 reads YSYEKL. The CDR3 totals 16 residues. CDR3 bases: TGCGCCAGCAGCCAAGTCGCGAAACCAAGCTCCTATGGCTACACCTTC. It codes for CASSQVAKPSSYGYTF.

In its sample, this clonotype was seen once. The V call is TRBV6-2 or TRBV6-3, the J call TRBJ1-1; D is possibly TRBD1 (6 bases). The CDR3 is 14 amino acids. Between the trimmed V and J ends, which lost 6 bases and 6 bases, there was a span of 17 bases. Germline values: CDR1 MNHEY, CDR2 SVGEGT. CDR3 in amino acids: CASRLRQVQAEAFF. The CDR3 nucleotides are TGTGCCAGCAGACTCCGACAGGTTCAGGCTGAAGCTTTCTTT.

The CDR3 region has the DNA TGTGCCACCAGCAGAGGGCAGGATCAAGAGACCCAGTACTTC. Protein: CATSRGQDQETQYF. The chain joins TRBV15 to TRBJ2-5; D not certain. The CDR3 consists of 14 residues. V lost 1 base to trimming and J lost 2 bases, with 8 bases between them. Per germline, CDR1 LNHNV and CDR2 YYDKDF (reference sequence).

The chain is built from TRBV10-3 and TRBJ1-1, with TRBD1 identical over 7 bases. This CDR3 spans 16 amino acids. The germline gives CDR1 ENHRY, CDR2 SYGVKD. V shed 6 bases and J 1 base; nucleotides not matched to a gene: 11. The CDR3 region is CAISGGQTTTNTEAFF. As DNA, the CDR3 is TGTGCCATCAGCGGGGGACAGACCACGACGAACACTGAAGCTTTCTTT.

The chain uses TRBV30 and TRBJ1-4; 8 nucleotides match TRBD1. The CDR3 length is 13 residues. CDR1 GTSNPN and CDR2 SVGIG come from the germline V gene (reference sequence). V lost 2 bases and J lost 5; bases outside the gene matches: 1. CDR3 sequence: CAWSTGGNEKLFF. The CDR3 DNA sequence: TGTGCCTGGAGTACAGGGGGGAATGAAAAACTGTTTTTT. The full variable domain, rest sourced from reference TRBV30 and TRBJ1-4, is SQTIHQWPATLVQPVGSPLSLECTVEGTSNPNLYWYRQAAGRGLQLLFYSVGIGQISSEVPQNLSASRPQDRQFILSSKKLLLSDSGFYLCAWSTGGNEKLFFGSGTQLSVL.

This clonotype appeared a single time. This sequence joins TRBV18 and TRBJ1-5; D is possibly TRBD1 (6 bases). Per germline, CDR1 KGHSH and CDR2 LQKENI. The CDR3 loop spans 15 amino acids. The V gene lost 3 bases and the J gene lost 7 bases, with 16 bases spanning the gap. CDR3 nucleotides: TGTGCCAGCTCACCTTCCCGGGGGGCGGGACAGCCCCAGCATTTT. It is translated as CASSPSRGAGQPQHF.

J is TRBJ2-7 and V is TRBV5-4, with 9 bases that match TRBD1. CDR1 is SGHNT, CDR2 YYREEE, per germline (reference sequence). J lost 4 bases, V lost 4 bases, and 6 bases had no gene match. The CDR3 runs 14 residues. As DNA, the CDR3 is TGTGCCAGCAGCCAAGGAGACAGGGGGTACGAGCAGTACTTC. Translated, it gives CASSQGDRGYEQYF.

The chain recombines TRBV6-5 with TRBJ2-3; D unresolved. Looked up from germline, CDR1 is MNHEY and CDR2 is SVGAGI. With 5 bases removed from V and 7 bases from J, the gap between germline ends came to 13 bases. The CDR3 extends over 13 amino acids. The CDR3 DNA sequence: TGTGCCAGCAGTCCAGGATTGAGGAATACGCAGTATTTT. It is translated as CASSPGLRNTQYF.

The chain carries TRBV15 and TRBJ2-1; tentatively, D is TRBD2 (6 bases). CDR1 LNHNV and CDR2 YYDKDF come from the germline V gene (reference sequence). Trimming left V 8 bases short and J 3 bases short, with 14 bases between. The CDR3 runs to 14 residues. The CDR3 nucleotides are TGTGCCACCGCTAGCGATCTAAACTACAATGAGCAGTTCTTC. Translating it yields CATASDLNYNEQFF.

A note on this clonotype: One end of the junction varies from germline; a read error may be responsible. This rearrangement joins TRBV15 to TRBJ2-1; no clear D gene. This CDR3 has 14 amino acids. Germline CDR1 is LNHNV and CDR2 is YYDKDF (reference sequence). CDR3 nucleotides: TGTGCCACCAGCGGAGAAACTACGTCCAATGAGCAGTTCTTC. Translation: CATSGETTSNEQFF.

CDR3 DNA: TGCAGCGTTGAAGGGCGGTTAGCGGGAGTGGCGGGGCGGTTCTTC. Protein: CSVEGRLAGVAGRFF. The chain has TRBV29-1 and TRBJ2-1; 9 bases agree with TRBD2. The CDR3 sequence is 15 residues long. CDR1 SQVTM and CDR2 ANQGSEA come from the germline V gene. Trimming cost V 1 base and J 15 bases; bases outside gene matches: 16.

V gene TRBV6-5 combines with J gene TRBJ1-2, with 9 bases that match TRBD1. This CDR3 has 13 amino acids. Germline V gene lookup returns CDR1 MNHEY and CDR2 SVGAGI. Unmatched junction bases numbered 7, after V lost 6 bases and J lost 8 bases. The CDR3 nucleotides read TGTGCCAGCAGATTAACAGGGGGCTGGGGCTACACCTTC. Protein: CASRLTGGWGYTF.